The entry that follows covers one T cell receptor (beta chain) sequence. Its antigen is undetermined. Some clones are missing from TCRdb's copy, which holds only in-frame ones; the method was immunoSEQ multiplex PCR. The data hold tens of thousands of clones, with over 65% observed a single time. This CDR3 is 16 amino acids long. The germline V gene encodes CDR1 MGHDK and CDR2 SYGVNS. V lost 4 bases to trimming and J lost 1 base; unmatched junction nucleotides: 2. This specimen belongs to a study of pediatric ulcerative colitis. General study findings and limits: Blood-rectal clonal overlap within each person was significantly higher in ulcerative colitis patients than controls. Two rectal CDR3 clonotypes occurred in all ulcerative colitis patients.

The source is a boy under 18 with moderate ulcerative colitis. Sample: blood. The chain uses TRBV25-1 and TRBJ2-3, with 13 nucleotides matching TRBD2. The CDR3 is CASSAGLAGGTDTQYF. CDR3 nucleotides: TGTGCCAGCAGTGCCGGACTAGCGGGAGGCACAGATACGCAGTATTTT.